These 25 T cell receptor beta chains were all obtained from the same sample, sequenced in a study of OX40 agonist ivuxolimab in advanced cancers. Clones were read by immunoSEQ multiplex PCR, and TCRdb kept only the in-frame ones, dropping some. This sample has more than 45,000 clones; 85% occur once, and the top ten carry roughly 4.5%. Sequences were derived from CD4+ or CD8+ T cells sorted from blood, sampled in a trial of the OX40 agonist ivuxolimab. All receptors derive from an adult with an advanced solid tumor such as melanoma, head and neck, liver or kidney cancer.

The gene calls are TRBV4-3 and TRBJ2-3; 10 bases are a match to TRBD1. Germline V CDR1 and CDR2: LGHNA, YSLEER. The V gene end was trimmed by 3 bases and the J gene end by 3 bases; junction bases not matched to a gene: 9. The CDR3 covers 17 residues. CDR3 sequence: CASSQSIPGQGTDTQYF. The CDR3 DNA is TGCGCCAGCAGCCAGTCAATCCCGGGACAGGGGACAGATACGCAGTATTTT.

V usage is TRBV5-1 and J usage is TRBJ2-3, with D unresolved. Germline V gene data show CDR1 as SGHRS and CDR2 as YFSETQ. The germline V and J ends were trimmed by 5 bases and 0 bases, with 13 bases remaining between them. The CDR3 consists of 15 residues. DNA of the CDR3: TGCGCCAGCAGTTCCGGACGGTTTAGCACAGATACGCAGTATTTT. This gives the protein CASSSGRFSTDTQYF.

The chain couples TRBV19 to TRBJ2-7, with D possibly matching TRBD2 (5 bases). Trimming took 5 bases from V and 4 from J, leaving 6 bases between them. The CDR3 covers 11 residues. Germline V lookup: CDR1 LNHDA, CDR2 SQIVND (reference sequence). The CDR3 spells CASSSGYEQYF. Here the CDR3 DNA reads TGTGCCAGTAGTTCGGGATACGAGCAGTACTTC.

This rearrangement joins TRBV7-3 to TRBJ2-1; D remains unclear. V lost 6 bases, J lost 2 bases, and 14 bases lay in between. The CDR3 has 15 amino acids. Germline CDR1 reads SGHTA; CDR2 reads FQGTGA. CDR3 loop: CASSRRDSPYNEQFF. As DNA, the CDR3 is TGTGCCAGCAGTCGCCGAGACTCACCCTACAATGAGCAGTTCTTC.

The V call is TRBV5-1, the J call TRBJ1-2; 8 bases are shared with TRBD1. Trimming cost V 0 bases and J 6 bases; bases outside gene matches: 10. The CDR3 length is 16 residues. CDR1 SGHRS and CDR2 YFSETQ come from the germline V gene. The CDR3 nucleotides are TGCGCCAGCAGCTTGGCCGGGACAGGTTTTGGAAATGGCTACACCTTC. Encoded protein: CASSLAGTGFGNGYTF. Using reference TRBV5-1 and TRBJ1-2 for the parts outside the CDR3, the full variable domain is KAGVTQTPRYLIKTRGQQVTLSCSPISGHRSVSWYQQTPGQGLQFLFEYFSETQRNKGNFPGRFSGRQFSNSRSEMNVSTLELGDSALYLCASSLAGTGFGNGYTFGSGTRLTVV.

This chain links TRBV4-2 with TRBJ2-7; D may be TRBD1 (6 bases). This CDR3 comprises 16 residues. Germline loops: CDR1 LGHNA, CDR2 YNFKEQ. V lost 0 bases, J lost 6 bases, and 18 bases lay in between. DNA of the CDR3: TGTGCCAGCAGCCAAGAGAAATTCGATGAGGGGGTCGAGCAGTACTTC. Amino acids: CASSQEKFDEGVEQYF.

V gene TRBV11-3 combines with J gene TRBJ2-1; 7 positions agree with TRBD2. Germline V lookup: CDR1 SGHNT, CDR2 YENEEA. This CDR3 is 16 amino acids long. J was trimmed by 5 bases and V by 5 bases; bases with no gene match: 12. For the CDR3, the DNA is TGTGCCAGCAGCCCTGGGCCCCGACTAGCTGACAATGAGCAGTTCTTC. Translated, it gives CASSPGPRLADNEQFF.

The chain couples TRBV27 to TRBJ2-1; D might be TRBD2 (6 bases). Germline values: CDR1 MNHEY, CDR2 SMNVEV (reference sequence). The length of the CDR3 is 14 residues. The V end was cut by 5 bases, the J end by 6 bases, with 14 bases between. DNA of the CDR3: TGTGCCAGCAGTCCAGCGCGGGGTTCCAATGAGCAGTTCTTC. Amino acid sequence: CASSPARGSNEQFF.

The V call is TRBV6-5, the J call TRBJ2-1; 7 nucleotides align to TRBD2. Unmatched junction bases numbered 5, after V lost 6 bases and J lost 0 bases. CDR3 length equals 15 residues. Germline CDR1 reads MNHEY; CDR2 reads SVGAGI. In DNA, the CDR3 is TGTGCCAGCAGACAGCGGGATCCCTCCTACAATGAGCAGTTCTTC. This gives the protein CASRQRDPSYNEQFF.

This chain connects TRBV19 to TRBJ2-2, with TRBD2 matching over 7 bases. Germline assignment: CDR1 LNHDA and CDR2 SQIVND (reference sequence). CDR3 length: 15 residues. V gave up 2 bases and J gave up 6 bases; unmatched junction bases: 6. CDR3 DNA sequence: TGTGCCAGTAGTATAAGTAGGACTAGGGCCGGGGAGCTGTTTTTT. Translation gives CASSISRTRAGELFF.

This chain joins TRBV5-1 and TRBJ1-2, with 10 bases matching TRBD1. Germline CDR1 is SGHRS and CDR2 is YFSETQ. The CDR3 runs 16 residues. The V segment lost 3 bases and the J segment 3 bases; nucleotides outside the gene matches: 8. CDR3 sequence (DNA): TGCGCCAGCAGCTGGTCCGGGACAGGGGAACACTATGGCTACACCTTC. This encodes CASSWSGTGEHYGYTF.

This chain joins TRBV2 and TRBJ1-4; 8 nucleotides agree with TRBD1. J gave up 3 bases and V 6 bases, and 3 bases lay outside the gene matches. CDR3 length: 14 amino acids. The germline V gene encodes CDR1 SNHLY and CDR2 FYNNEI. The CDR3 region is CASSQGAANEKLFF. The DNA of the CDR3 is TGTGCCAGCAGCCAGGGGGCTGCTAATGAAAAACTGTTTTTT.

The chain employs TRBV7-9 and TRBJ1-3; D remains unclear. The CDR3 has 13 residues. Germline CDR1 is SEHNR and CDR2 is FQNEAQ (reference sequence). Trimming took off 3 bases at V and 9 bases at J, with 12 bases between the two ends. CDR3 sequence: CASSFQQLGTIYF. CDR3 sequence (DNA): TGTGCCAGCAGCTTTCAACAGTTGGGCACCATATATTTT.

To note about this clone: A read error may account for a junction end that differs from germline. The chain employs TRBV7-2 and TRBJ2-7; weak D call: TRBD1 (8 bases). CDR1 SGHTA and CDR2 FQGNSA come from the germline V gene. The CDR3 runs to 15 residues. CDR3 in amino acids: CASSLADRVIYEQYF. In DNA, the CDR3 is TGTGCCAGCAGCCTAGCGGACAGGGTAATCTACGAGCAGTACTTC.

The rearrangement joins TRBV2 to TRBJ2-3, with TRBD2 identical over 10 bases. From germline, CDR1 is SNHLY and CDR2 FYNNEI. The CDR3 covers 16 residues. J lost 2 bases, V lost 6 bases, and 8 bases had no gene match. CDR3 loop: CASRKTSGLTTDTQYF. Written as DNA, the CDR3 is TGTGCCAGCAGGAAGACTAGCGGGCTTACCACAGATACGCAGTATTTT.

V and J are TRBV30 and TRBJ1-2; D ambiguous. Germline V lookup: CDR1 GTSNPN, CDR2 SVGIG (reference sequence). The CDR3 has 13 amino acids. Trimming pared 0 bases from V and 4 bases from J, leaving 9 bases between. The CDR3 DNA is TGTGCCTGGAGTGTGGGTACAGCCTATGGCTACACCTTC. Translation gives CAWSVGTAYGYTF.

The chain is built from TRBV6-5 and TRBJ2-3; 7 bases are shared with TRBD2. This CDR3 region has 13 residues. V gave up 2 bases and J gave up 5 bases; unmatched junction bases: 1. Germline CDR1 reads MNHEY; CDR2 reads SVGAGI. CDR3: CASSYAGVDTQYF. As DNA, the CDR3 is TGTGCCAGCAGTTACGCGGGAGTAGATACGCAGTATTTT.

This clone was observed a single time. The chain combines TRBV10-1 with TRBJ2-1; the match to TRBD2 covers 8 bases. CDR1 is WNHNN and CDR2 is SYGVQD in the germline V gene (reference sequence). Germline trimming cut 3 bases from V and 7 bases from J; bases unmatched to any gene: 11. There are 16 residues in the CDR3. CDR3 DNA sequence: TGCGCCAGCAGTGACCCCGGGGGGGGCGCAGGGAATGAGCAGTTCTTC. Its protein is CASSDPGGGAGNEQFF.

The chain has TRBV19 and TRBJ2-4; no clear D. The CDR3 spans 15 residues. CDR1 and CDR2 from the germline V gene are LNHDA and SQIVND (reference sequence). Trimming took off 5 bases at V and 1 base at J, with 12 bases between the two ends. CDR3 sequence reads: CASSLADWAKNIQYF. In DNA, the CDR3 is TGTGCCAGTAGTCTGGCAGATTGGGCCAAAAACATTCAGTACTTC.

This clone was picked up one time. The V call is TRBV28, the J call TRBJ1-2, with TRBD1 matching 7 bases. Germline assignment: CDR1 MDHEN and CDR2 SYDVKM. Trimming cost V 8 bases and J 8 bases; bases outside gene matches: 8. This CDR3 has 12 amino acids. The CDR3 DNA reads TGTGCCAGCCGATCCGTAGGGGGCGGCTACACCTTC. Amino acid sequence: CASRSVGGGYTF.

The sample holds one count of this clone. The gene calls are TRBV2 and TRBJ2-5; D gene unclear. Trimming pared 2 bases from V and 1 base from J, leaving 8 bases between. Per the germline V gene, CDR1 is SNHLY and CDR2 is FYNNEI. CDR3 length: 14 residues. CDR3 protein: CASSEISLQETQYF. CDR3 sequence (DNA): TGTGCCAGCAGTGAAATTAGTCTCCAAGAGACCCAGTACTTC.

The rearrangement joins TRBV28 to TRBJ1-2, with D maybe TRBD1 (5 bases). V lost 6 bases to trimming and J lost 4 bases, with 18 bases between them. The CDR3 is made up of 15 amino acids. Germline V CDR1 and CDR2: MDHEN, SYDVKM. CDR3 residues: CASSPTDRNVYGYTF. The CDR3 DNA sequence: TGTGCCAGCAGCCCGACAGACCGAAACGTCTATGGCTACACCTTC.

The gene calls are TRBV11-2 and TRBJ2-5; D gene uncertain. The germline gives CDR1 SGHAT, CDR2 FQNNGV. Trimming took 2 bases from V and 4 from J, leaving 11 bases between them. The CDR3 loop spans 14 amino acids. CDR3 bases: TGTGCCAGCAGCTTAATGGATAACCTAGAGACCCAGTACTTC. Residues: CASSLMDNLETQYF.

This clone has only a few counts. This chain uses TRBV30 with TRBJ1-1; unclear D gene. Per germline, CDR1 GTSNPN and CDR2 SVGIG (reference sequence). The V gene lost 3 bases and the J gene lost 8 bases, with 7 bases spanning the gap. The CDR3 runs 10 residues. The DNA for the CDR3 is TGTGCCTGGAGATCCGCGGAAGCTTTCTTT. It codes for CAWRSAEAFF. The full variable domain, in which reference TRBV30 and TRBJ1-1 provide the parts outside the CDR3, is SQTIHQWPATLVQPVGSPLSLECTVEGTSNPNLYWYRQAAGRGLQLLFYSVGIGQISSEVPQNLSASRPQDRQFILSSKKLLLSDSGFYLCAWRSAEAFFGQGTRLTVV.

V gene TRBV28 combines with J gene TRBJ1-1; D is uncertain. CDR3 size: 13 residues. Trimming stripped 5 bases from V and 5 bases from J, with 12 bases between. Germline V gene sequence: CDR1 MDHEN, CDR2 SYDVKM. This CDR3 is CASSPPGWTEAFF. The CDR3 nucleotides read TGTGCCAGCAGTCCCCCGGGGTGGACTGAAGCTTTCTTT.